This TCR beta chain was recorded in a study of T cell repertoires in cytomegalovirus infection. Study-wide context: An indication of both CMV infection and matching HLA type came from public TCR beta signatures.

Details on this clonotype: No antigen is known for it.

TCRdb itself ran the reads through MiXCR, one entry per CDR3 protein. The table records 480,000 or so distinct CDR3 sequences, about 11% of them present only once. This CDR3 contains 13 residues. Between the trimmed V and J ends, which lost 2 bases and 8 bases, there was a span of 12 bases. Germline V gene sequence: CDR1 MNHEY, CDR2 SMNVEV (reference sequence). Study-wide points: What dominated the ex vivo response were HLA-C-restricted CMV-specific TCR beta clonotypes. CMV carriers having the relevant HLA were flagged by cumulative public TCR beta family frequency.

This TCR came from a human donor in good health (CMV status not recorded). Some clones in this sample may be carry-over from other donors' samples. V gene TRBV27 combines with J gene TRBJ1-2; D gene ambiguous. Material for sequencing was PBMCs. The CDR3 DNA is TGTGCCAGCAGTTTAACTCCGAAAAGGGGCTACACCTTC. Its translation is CASSLTPKRGYTF.